The 25 T cell receptor beta chains reported below all come from one sample, sequenced in a study of T cell responses to AZD1222 COVID-19 vaccine. The table came from immunoSEQ multiplex PCR; TCRdb's copy has only in-frame clones and leaves some out. Here the sample spans about 110,000 clones, more than 75% being singletons. The material was peripheral blood, obtained on day 0 of AZD1222 vaccination. Receptors originate from an adult in good health.

The chain carries TRBV9 and TRBJ2-7, with 7 bases matching TRBD2. The CDR3 is 15 residues long. Germline CDR1 and CDR2: SGDLS and YYNGEE. J was trimmed by 6 bases and V by 3 bases; bases with no gene match: 12. This CDR3 reads CASSEVWGGVSEQYF. CDR3 nucleotides: TGTGCCAGCAGCGAAGTTTGGGGGGGTGTGAGCGAGCAGTACTTC.

The chain is built from TRBV7-6 and TRBJ1-4, with a possible D match to TRBD1 (5 bases). There are 18 residues in the CDR3. Between the trimmed V and J ends, which lost 5 bases and 0 bases, there was a span of 19 bases. CDR1 SGHVS and CDR2 FNYEAQ come from the germline V gene. In nucleotides, the CDR3 is TGTGCCAGCAGCCCAGCCCTCGGGACGCGAGCAACTAATGAAAAACTGTTTTTT. The encoded protein is CASSPALGTRATNEKLFF.

V usage is TRBV29-1 and J usage is TRBJ2-1; perhaps TRBD2 as D (6 bases). V lost 7 bases and J 9 bases, leaving 22 bases between the germline ends. Germline V lookup: CDR1 SQVTM, CDR2 ANQGSEA. CDR3 length: 14 amino acids. CDR3 nucleotides: TGCAGCGGGGGAGGTCTCGGAGGTTTGGTTGAGCAGTTCTTC. This sequence encodes CSGGGLGGLVEQFF.

This clone was counted once. CDR3 sequence reads: CASSAQGAANEKLFF. The CDR3 DNA reads TGTGCCAGCAGCGCGCAGGGGGCTGCTAATGAAAAACTGTTTTTT. The chain is built from TRBV9 and TRBJ1-4; the match to TRBD1 covers 8 bases. Germline assignment: CDR1 SGDLS and CDR2 YYNGEE. CDR3 length equals 15 residues. The trim removed 3 bases at V and 3 bases at J, leaving 4 bases unmatched.

The chain has TRBV29-1 and TRBJ2-7; tentative D call: TRBD2 (5 bases). CDR3 length: 12 residues. CDR1 and CDR2 (germline): SQVTM, ANQGSEA. Trimming pared 4 bases from V and 5 bases from J, leaving 12 bases between. The CDR3 reads CSVGRRPDEQYF. The DNA for the CDR3 is TGCAGCGTTGGCAGGAGGCCCGACGAGCAGTACTTC.

This clone was detected only a few times. The chain has TRBV2 and TRBJ1-5; D unresolved. The germline gives CDR1 SNHLY, CDR2 FYNNEI. This CDR3 is 16 amino acids long. The V end lost 6 bases, the J end lost 2 bases, and 17 bases lay between the germline ends. The CDR3 DNA sequence: TGTGCCAGCAGCCCTAGGACCGACACCGGCAATCAGCCCCAGCATTTT. This translates into CASSPRTDTGNQPQHF.

The V and J genes are TRBV3-1 (or the pseudogene TRBV3-2) and TRBJ1-1, with a possible D match to TRBD1 (5 bases). Germline V lookup: CDR1 LGHDT, CDR2 YNNKEL (reference sequence). This CDR3 contains 14 residues. V dropped 4 bases and J dropped 5 bases, with 14 bases sitting between them. In DNA, the CDR3 is TGTGCCAGCAGCCCAGGGATCGGGAGAACTGAAGCTTTCTTT. It yields the protein CASSPGIGRTEAFF.

The rearrangement joins TRBV29-1 to TRBJ2-1, with TRBD2 matching over 7 bases. The V and J ends lost 3 bases and 5 bases, in that order; junction bases with no gene match: 4. The CDR3 length is 13 residues. CDR1 and CDR2 from the germline V gene are SQVTM and ANQGSEA. CDR3 protein: CSVDSGANNEQFF. The CDR3 bases are TGCAGCGTTGACAGCGGGGCTAACAATGAGCAGTTCTTC.

This clone appeared a single time. This chain uses TRBV29-1 with TRBJ2-3, with D perhaps TRBD2 (6 bases). Germline-derived CDR1 and CDR2 are SQVTM and ANQGSEA. CDR3 size: 12 residues. Trimming took 4 bases from V and 5 from J, leaving 10 bases between them. CDR3 sequence reads: CSVGGTGDTQYF. The CDR3 DNA is TGCAGCGTTGGCGGGACCGGAGATACGCAGTATTTT.

The V call is TRBV5-4, the J call TRBJ2-3; TRBD2 matches at 9 bases. Losses at the gene ends were 4 bases for V and 2 bases for J; bases not matched to a gene: 8. CDR1 and CDR2 from the germline V gene are SGHNT and YYREEE (reference sequence). This CDR3 contains 16 residues. As DNA, the CDR3 is TGTGCCAGCAGCAAAGTTAGGACTAGCGACACAGATACGCAGTATTTT. Its protein is CASSKVRTSDTDTQYF. Full variable domain (remainder filled in from reference TRBV5-4 and TRBJ2-3): ETGVTQSPTHLIKTRGQQVTLRCSSQSGHNTVSWYQQALGQGPQFIFQYYREEENGRGNFPPRFSGLQFPNYSSELNVNALELDDSALYLCASSKVRTSDTDTQYFGPGTRLTVL.

The V gene is TRBV7-2, the J gene TRBJ2-4, with TRBD1 matching 9 bases. Germline lookup yields CDR1 SGHTA and CDR2 FQGNSA. The CDR3 has 14 amino acids. V was clipped by 4 bases and J by 6 bases; unmatched bases: 4. The CDR3, as DNA: TGTGCCAGCAGCTCACCGGGACAGGGAAACATTCAGTACTTC. This codes for CASSSPGQGNIQYF.

J is TRBJ2-7 and V is TRBV7-8; maybe TRBD2 (6 bases). The CDR3 has 14 amino acids. Trimming stripped 3 bases from V and 3 bases from J, with 12 bases between. Germline V gene lookup returns CDR1 SGHVS and CDR2 FQNEAQ. The CDR3 is CASSFLPGSYEQYF. CDR3 coding DNA: TGTGCCAGCAGCTTCCTCCCCGGGAGCTACGAGCAGTACTTC.

This clone was counted only a few times. The chain recombines TRBV9 with TRBJ2-2; 8 bases agree with TRBD2. Trimming took 4 bases from V and 6 from J; bases not matched to a gene: 8. CDR3 length equals 15 residues. Germline V lookup: CDR1 SGDLS, CDR2 YYNGEE. CDR3 coding DNA: TGTGCCAGCAGCCACGTGAGCGGGAGTTCCGGGGAGCTGTTTTTT. Amino acids: CASSHVSGSSGELFF.

The chain carries TRBV14 and TRBJ2-3, with no clear D. This CDR3 is 15 amino acids long. The V end lost 6 bases, the J end lost 1 base, and 14 bases lay between the germline ends. From germline, CDR1 is SGHDN and CDR2 FVKESK. CDR3 bases: TGTGCCAGCAGTATTGGCGGAACTCGCACAGATACGCAGTATTTT. Amino acids: CASSIGGTRTDTQYF.

This chain uses TRBV4-2 with TRBJ2-1; 13 bases line up with TRBD2. CDR3 length: 16 residues. V dropped 0 bases and J dropped 4; count of bases not matched to a gene: 0. Germline-derived CDR1 and CDR2 are LGHNA and YNFKEQ. The CDR3 sequence is CASSQELAGGYNEQFF. CDR3 nucleotide sequence: TGTGCCAGCAGCCAAGAACTAGCGGGAGGGTACAATGAGCAGTTCTTC.

CDR3 amino acids: CATSSPGRGRGYEQYF. The CDR3 bases are TGTGCCACCAGCAGCCCTGGGAGGGGAAGAGGCTACGAGCAGTACTTC. The V call is TRBV15, the J call TRBJ2-7, with 7 bases identical to TRBD2. CDR3 length: 16 residues. The germline V gene has CDR1 LNHNV and CDR2 YYDKDF (reference sequence). The V and J ends lost 3 bases and 3 bases, in that order; junction bases with no gene match: 11.

The chain combines TRBV3-1 (or the pseudogene TRBV3-2) with TRBJ2-7; 10 bases match TRBD1. The trim removed 4 bases at V and 6 bases at J, leaving 6 bases unmatched. Germline V lookup: CDR1 LGHDT, CDR2 YNNKEL (reference sequence). The CDR3 is 14 amino acids. The CDR3: CASSRRDRGGEQYF. The CDR3 DNA reads TGTGCCAGCAGCCGCAGGGACAGGGGAGGCGAGCAGTACTTC.

This chain joins TRBV3-1 (or the pseudogene TRBV3-2) and TRBJ2-1; 10 positions agree with TRBD1. This CDR3 region has 12 residues. The germline V gene encodes CDR1 LGHDT and CDR2 YNNKEL (reference sequence). Losses at the gene ends were 8 bases for V and 9 bases for J; bases not matched to a gene: 4. CDR3 sequence reads: CASGTGDREQFF. CDR3 DNA sequence: TGTGCCAGCGGGACAGGGGATCGTGAGCAGTTCTTC.

The rearrangement links TRBV18 to TRBJ2-1; D might be TRBD1 or TRBD2, each matching 5 bases. Trimming pared 4 bases from V and 0 bases from J, leaving 13 bases between. The CDR3 loop spans 16 amino acids. Germline V gene data show CDR1 as KGHSH and CDR2 as LQKENI. The chain's CDR3 is CASSLGPPLSYNEQFF. The CDR3 bases are TGTGCCAGCTCACTGGGACCACCCCTCTCCTACAATGAGCAGTTCTTC.

In its sample, this clone was seen once. The chain joins TRBV6-2 or TRBV6-3 to TRBJ1-1; D not resolved. V gave up 6 bases and J gave up 2 bases, with 16 bases separating them. Germline V gene lookup returns CDR1 MNHEY and CDR2 SVGEGT. The CDR3 has 15 amino acids. The CDR3 loop reads CASSKRPVENTEAFF. The CDR3 nucleotides read TGTGCCAGCAGCAAAAGGCCGGTGGAAAACACTGAAGCTTTCTTT.

The chain combines TRBV12-3 or TRBV12-4 with TRBJ2-7, with no clear D. V was cut by 8 bases and J by 0 bases, with 11 bases left in between. This CDR3 has 13 amino acids. The CDR3 protein is CASGTQSSYEQYF. The DNA for the CDR3 is TGTGCCAGCGGAACCCAAAGCTCCTACGAGCAGTACTTC.

This clone is a singleton in its sample. This chain connects TRBV2 to TRBJ1-5; tentative D call: TRBD1 (5 bases). V dropped 8 bases and J dropped 8 bases, with 16 bases sitting between them. CDR1 is SNHLY and CDR2 is FYNNEI in the germline V gene. The CDR3 contains 13 residues. The CDR3 sequence: CASGKGPWEPQHF. In DNA, the CDR3 is TGTGCCAGCGGTAAGGGACCCTGGGAGCCCCAGCATTTT.

CDR3 sequence reads: CASSPRGASEGGYTF. In nucleotides, the CDR3 is TGTGCCAGCAGCCCCCGGGGAGCTTCAGAAGGCGGCTACACCTTC. The genes are TRBV7-9 and TRBJ1-2, with unresolved D. Trimming cost V 5 bases and J 8 bases, with 21 bases left between them. The CDR3 is 15 residues long. Germline CDR1 reads SEHNR; CDR2 reads FQNEAQ (reference sequence).

The chain is built from TRBV7-2 and TRBJ2-5; TRBD2 aligns across 8 bases. The CDR3 is 16 amino acids. The germline V gene has CDR1 SGHTA and CDR2 FQGNSA. Trimming cost V 1 base and J 3 bases; bases outside gene matches: 7. The CDR3 spells CASSLVASGPKETQYF. CDR3 coding DNA: TGTGCCAGCAGCTTAGTCGCTAGCGGGCCTAAAGAGACCCAGTACTTC.

This rearrangement joins TRBV19 to TRBJ1-1; D not resolved. The CDR3 is 13 amino acids. V lost 9 bases, J lost 3 bases, and 14 bases lay in between. Germline CDR1 LNHDA, CDR2 SQIVND (reference sequence). CDR3 protein: CASASRVYTEAFF. CDR3 DNA: TGTGCCAGCGCCTCGAGGGTGTACACTGAAGCTTTCTTT.